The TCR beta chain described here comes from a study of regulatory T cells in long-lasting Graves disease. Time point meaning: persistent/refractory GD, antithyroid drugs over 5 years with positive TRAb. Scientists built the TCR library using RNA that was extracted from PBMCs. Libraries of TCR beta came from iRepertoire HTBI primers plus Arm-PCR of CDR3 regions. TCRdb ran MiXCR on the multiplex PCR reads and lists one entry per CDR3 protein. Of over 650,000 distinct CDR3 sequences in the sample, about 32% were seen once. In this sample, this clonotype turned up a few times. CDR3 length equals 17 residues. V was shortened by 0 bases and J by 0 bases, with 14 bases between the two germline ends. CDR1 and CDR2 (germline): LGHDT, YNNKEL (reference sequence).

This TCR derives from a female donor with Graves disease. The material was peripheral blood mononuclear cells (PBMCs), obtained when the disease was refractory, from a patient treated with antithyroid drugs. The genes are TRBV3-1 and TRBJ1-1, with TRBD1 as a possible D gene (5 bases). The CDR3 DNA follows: TGTGCCAGCAGCCAAGATCTAGGGACTGAGATGAACACTGAAGCTTTCTTT. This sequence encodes CASSQDLGTEMNTEAFF.